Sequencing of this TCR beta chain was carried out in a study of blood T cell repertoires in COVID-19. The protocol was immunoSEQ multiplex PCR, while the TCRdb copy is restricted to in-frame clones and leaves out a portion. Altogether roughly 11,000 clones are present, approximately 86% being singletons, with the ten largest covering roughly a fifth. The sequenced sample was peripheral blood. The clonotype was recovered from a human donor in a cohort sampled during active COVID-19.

CDR3 sequence: CASSRGYNEQFF. CDR3 sequence (DNA): TGTGCCAGCAGTCGGGGATACAATGAGCAGTTCTTC. This rearrangement joins TRBV27 to TRBJ2-1, with TRBD2 as a possible D gene (5 bases). CDR1 and CDR2 from the germline V gene are MNHEY and SMNVEV (reference sequence). V was clipped by 5 bases and J by 4 bases, with 6 bases between them. The CDR3 totals 12 residues.